This T cell receptor beta chain was observed in a study of breast tumors, draining lymph nodes, adjacent tissues. Findings and caveats of the study: The data were judged consistent with most tumor T cells coming from lymph node and expanding in tumor. Tumor TCR diversity was below lymph nodes but above nontumor tissue.

TCRdb re-derived calls from the multiplex PCR reads in MiXCR, one entry per CDR3 protein. The table shows some 22,000 distinct CDR3 sequences, with around 40% occurring only once. To note about this clonotype: Its antigen is not known.

Germline V CDR1 and CDR2: SGHTA, FQGNSA. J was trimmed by 5 bases and V by 2 bases; bases with no gene match: 17. The CDR3 runs to 18 residues. The sequenced material came from breast tumor tissue. The rearrangement joins TRBV7-2 to TRBJ2-5; 7 positions agree with TRBD2. The receptor comes from a female donor with breast cancer. Some clones in this sample may be carry-over from other donors' samples. In DNA form, the CDR3 reads TGTGCCAGCAGCTTACGGGCCCGGACAAACGGGGGGTATGAGACCCAGTACTTC. Translating gives CASSLRARTNGGYETQYF.